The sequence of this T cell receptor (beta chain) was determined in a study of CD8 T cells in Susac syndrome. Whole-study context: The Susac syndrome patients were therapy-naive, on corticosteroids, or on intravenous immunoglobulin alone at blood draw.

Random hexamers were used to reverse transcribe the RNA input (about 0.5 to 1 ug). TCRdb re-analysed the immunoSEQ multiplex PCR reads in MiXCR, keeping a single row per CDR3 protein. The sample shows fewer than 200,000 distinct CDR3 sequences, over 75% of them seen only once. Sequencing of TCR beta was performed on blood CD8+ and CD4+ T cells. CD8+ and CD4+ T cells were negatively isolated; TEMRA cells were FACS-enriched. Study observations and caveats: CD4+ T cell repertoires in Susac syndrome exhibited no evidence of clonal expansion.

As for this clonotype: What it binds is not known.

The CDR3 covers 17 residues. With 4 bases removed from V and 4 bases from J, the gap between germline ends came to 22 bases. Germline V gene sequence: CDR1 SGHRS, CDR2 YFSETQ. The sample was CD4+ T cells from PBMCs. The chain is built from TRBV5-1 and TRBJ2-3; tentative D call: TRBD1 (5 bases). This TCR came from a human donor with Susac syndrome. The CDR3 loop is CASSGSPPTVSPDTQYF. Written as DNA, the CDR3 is TGCGCCAGCAGCGGATCCCCCCCGACAGTGTCTCCAGATACGCAGTATTTT.